This T cell receptor (beta chain) was recorded in a study of post-analysis software for immune sequencing data. Points from the study as a whole: With TRBV5-6, TRBV5-1 and TRBV20-1 included, 5 or 6 TRBV segments were more frequent in patients than in controls.

The ends lost 3 bases at V and 10 bases at J; junction bases unmatched: 15. Germline CDR1 and CDR2: LGHNA and YSLEER. This CDR3 comprises 19 residues. TCR beta libraries were prepared from cDNA with unique molecular identifiers. In TCRdb, the PCR reads were re-called with MiXCR into one record per CDR3 protein. The sample lists fewer than 900,000 distinct CDR3 sequences; about half were seen once. Regarding this clonotype: The antigen is not known.

This chain links TRBV4-3 with TRBJ2-1; 16 bases line up with TRBD2. The origin of this receptor is a girl aged 5 to 17 with multiple sclerosis. Specimen: blood. The CDR3 here is CASSQEYGTSGRVSREQFF. CDR3 bases: TGCGCCAGCAGCCAGGAATATGGGACTAGCGGGAGGGTCTCCAGGGAGCAGTTCTTC.